The source of this TCR beta chain is a study of molecular identifiers for immune sequencing clone quantification. This clonotype was counted only a few times. Per germline, CDR1 SEHNR and CDR2 FQNEAQ (reference sequence). V was cut by 5 bases and J by 4 bases, with 12 bases left in between. The CDR3 is 13 residues long. TCRdb re-called the PCR reads with MiXCR, one entry per CDR3 protein. The sample has a few hundred thousand distinct CDR3 sequences, about 25% seen once; the top ten hold just over 0.75%. This receptor was obtained from a human donor in good health. Some libraries in this study had Jurkat cell RNA spiked in. The V and J genes are TRBV7-9 and TRBJ2-7, with a possible D match to TRBD1 (6 bases). The sample comprised naive CD8+ T cells from blood, with Jurkat cell RNA spiked in. The subset is: FACS-sorted CD8+CD4-CCR7+CD45RA+ naive T cells. CDR3 sequence reads: CASSTTQGYEQYF. In nucleotides, the CDR3 is TGTGCCAGCAGCACCACACAGGGTTACGAGCAGTACTTC.